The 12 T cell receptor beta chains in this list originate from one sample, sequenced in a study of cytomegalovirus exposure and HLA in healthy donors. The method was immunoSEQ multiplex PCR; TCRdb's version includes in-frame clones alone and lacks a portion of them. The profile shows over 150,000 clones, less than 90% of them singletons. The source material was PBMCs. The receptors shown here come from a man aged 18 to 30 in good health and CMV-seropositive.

The CDR3 DNA follows: TGTGCCAGCTCGCGAATCGACTATGGCTACACCTTC. Amino acids: CASSRIDYGYTF. The chain uses TRBV18 and TRBJ1-2; D uncertain. The V and J ends lost 6 bases and 3 bases respectively, with 8 bases between them. The V gene's germline CDR1 is KGHSH and CDR2 LQKENI. This CDR3 is built from 12 residues. Supplemented by reference TRBV18 and TRBJ1-2, the full variable domain reads NAGVMQNPRHLVRRRGQEARLRCSPMKGHSHVYWYRQLPEEGLKFMVYLQKENIIDESGMPKERFSAEFPKEGPSILRIQQVVRGDSAAYFCASSRIDYGYTFGSGTRLTVV.

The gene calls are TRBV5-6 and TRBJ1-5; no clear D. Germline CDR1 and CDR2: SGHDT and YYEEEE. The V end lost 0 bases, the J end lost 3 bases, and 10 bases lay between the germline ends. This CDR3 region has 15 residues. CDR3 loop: CASSLGRQVNQPQHF. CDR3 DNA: TGTGCCAGCAGCTTGGGAAGGCAGGTCAATCAGCCCCAGCATTTT.

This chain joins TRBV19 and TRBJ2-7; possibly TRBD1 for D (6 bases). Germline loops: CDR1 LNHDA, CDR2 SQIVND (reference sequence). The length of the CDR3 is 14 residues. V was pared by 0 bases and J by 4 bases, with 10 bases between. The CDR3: CASSIETGRYEQYF. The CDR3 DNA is TGTGCCAGTAGTATAGAAACAGGGAGATACGAGCAGTACTTC.

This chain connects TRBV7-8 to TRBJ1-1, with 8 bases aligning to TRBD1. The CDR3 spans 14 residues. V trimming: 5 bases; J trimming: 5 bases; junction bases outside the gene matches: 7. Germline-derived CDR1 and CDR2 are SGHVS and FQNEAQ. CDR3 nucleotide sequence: TGTGCCAGCAGCACACAGGGGGTTGTGACTGAAGCTTTCTTT. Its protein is CASSTQGVVTEAFF.

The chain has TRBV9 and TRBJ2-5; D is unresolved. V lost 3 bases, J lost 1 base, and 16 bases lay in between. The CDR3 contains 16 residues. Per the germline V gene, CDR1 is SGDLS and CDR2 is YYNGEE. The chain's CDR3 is CASSESGGSTQETQYF. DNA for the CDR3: TGTGCCAGCAGCGAGTCGGGTGGGTCCACCCAAGAGACCCAGTACTTC.

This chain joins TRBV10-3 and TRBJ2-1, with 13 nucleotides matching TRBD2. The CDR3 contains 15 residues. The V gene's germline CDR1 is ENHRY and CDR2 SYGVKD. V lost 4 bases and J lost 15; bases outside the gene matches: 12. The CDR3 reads CAISGPGLAGWGGFF. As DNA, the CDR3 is TGTGCCATCAGTGGGCCGGGACTAGCGGGATGGGGAGGGTTCTTC.

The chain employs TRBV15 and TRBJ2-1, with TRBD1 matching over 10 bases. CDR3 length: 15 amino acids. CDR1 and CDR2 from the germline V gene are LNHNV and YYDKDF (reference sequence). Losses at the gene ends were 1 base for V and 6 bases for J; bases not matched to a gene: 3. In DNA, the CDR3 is TGTGCCACCAGCAGAGGACAGGGGGCGACCAATGAGCAGTTCTTC. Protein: CATSRGQGATNEQFF.

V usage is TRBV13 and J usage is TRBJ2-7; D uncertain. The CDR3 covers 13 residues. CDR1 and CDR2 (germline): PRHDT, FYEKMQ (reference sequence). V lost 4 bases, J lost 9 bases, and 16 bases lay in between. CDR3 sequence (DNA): TGTGCCAGCAGCTCTATCAACACTATAATGCAGTACTTC. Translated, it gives CASSSINTIMQYF.

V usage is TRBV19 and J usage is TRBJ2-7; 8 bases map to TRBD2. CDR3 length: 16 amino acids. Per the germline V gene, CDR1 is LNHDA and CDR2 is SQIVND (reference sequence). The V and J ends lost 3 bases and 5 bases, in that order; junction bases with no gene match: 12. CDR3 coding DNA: TGTGCCAGTAGTATGGGGAGCGGGGGCAAACAGAACGAGCAGTACTTC. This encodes CASSMGSGGKQNEQYF.

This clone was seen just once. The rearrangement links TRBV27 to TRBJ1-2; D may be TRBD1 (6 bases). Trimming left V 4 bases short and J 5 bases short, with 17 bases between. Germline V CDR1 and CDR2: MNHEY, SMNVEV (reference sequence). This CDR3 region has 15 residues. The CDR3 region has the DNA TGTGCCAGCAGTTCCAAGTCACAGGGCCTGTATGGCTACACCTTC. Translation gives CASSSKSQGLYGYTF.

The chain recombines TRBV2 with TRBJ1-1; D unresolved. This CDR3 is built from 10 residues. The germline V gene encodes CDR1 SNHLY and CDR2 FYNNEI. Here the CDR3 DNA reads TGTGCGACGGGTGGGACTGAAGCTTTCTTT. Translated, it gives CATGGTEAFF.

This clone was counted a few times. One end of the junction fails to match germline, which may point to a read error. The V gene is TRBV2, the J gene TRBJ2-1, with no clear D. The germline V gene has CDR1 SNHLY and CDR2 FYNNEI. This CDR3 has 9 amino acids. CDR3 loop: CASTSRPVF. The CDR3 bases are TGTGCCAGCACTAGTAGACCTGTCTTC.